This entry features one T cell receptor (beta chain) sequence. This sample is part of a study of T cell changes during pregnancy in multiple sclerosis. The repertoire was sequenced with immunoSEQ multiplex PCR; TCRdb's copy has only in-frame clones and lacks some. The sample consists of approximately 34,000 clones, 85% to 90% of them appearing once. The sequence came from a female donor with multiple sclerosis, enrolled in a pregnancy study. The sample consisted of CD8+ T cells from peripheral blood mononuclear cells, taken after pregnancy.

This chain's CDR3 is CASSVTPWNTEAFF. The CDR3 nucleotides read TGTGCCAGCAGCGTAACTCCGTGGAACACTGAAGCTTTCTTT. This sequence joins TRBV9 and TRBJ1-1, with unresolved D. With 1 base removed from V and 1 base from J, the gap between germline ends came to 8 bases. Germline V gives CDR1 SGDLS, CDR2 YYNGEE. This CDR3 has 14 amino acids.